The text below deals with one TCR beta chain. This entry is derived from a study of high-grade serous ovarian cancer treatment subgroups. The overall study: Samples averaged 14,192 reads and several thousand unique TCR beta rearrangements.

Tumor tissue was taken before any definitive surgery or chemotherapy was given. CDR3 size: 15 residues. The germline V gene encodes CDR1 MNHEY and CDR2 SVGAGI. The V end was cut by 0 bases, the J end by 1 base, with 9 bases between. Clones were sequenced by immunoSEQ multiplex PCR, and TCRdb holds only the in-frame ones, with some missing. Among about 5,900 clones, about 80% were seen once, and the ten largest hold about 10%. The specimen sequenced was tumor tissue. The gene calls are TRBV6-5 and TRBJ1-2; D remains ambiguous. This sequence originates from a human donor with high-grade serous ovarian cancer. The CDR3 sequence: CASSYSPGLNYGYTF. Here the CDR3 DNA reads TGTGCCAGCAGTTACTCGCCTGGCCTTAACTATGGCTACACCTTC.